This passage covers 32 T cell receptor beta chains from one sample sequenced in a study of blood T cell repertoires in COVID-19. Assay used: immunoSEQ multiplex PCR; TCRdb lists only in-frame clones, some missing. This table has fewer than 85,000 clones, around nine tenths appearing once. Sequenced input: peripheral blood. The receptors stem from a man in his 60s with acute or convalescent COVID-19.

J is TRBJ1-3 and V is TRBV6-5; D is unclear. Between the trimmed V and J ends, which lost 8 bases and 0 bases, there was a span of 8 bases. The CDR3 loop spans 13 amino acids. Per germline, CDR1 MNHEY and CDR2 SVGAGI. The CDR3 sequence is CASRALSGNTIYF. CDR3 DNA: TGTGCCAGCCGCGCCCTCTCTGGAAACACCATATATTTT.

This clone was seen more than once but under ten times. This chain connects TRBV12-5 to TRBJ2-3, with TRBD1 as a possible D gene (5 bases). The germline V gene has CDR1 LGHNT and CDR2 FRNRAP. CDR3 size: 15 residues. The V end was cut by 5 bases, the J end by 2 bases, with 14 bases between. As DNA, the CDR3 is TGTGCTAGTGGTGGTGCAAGGGGTCTCACAGATACGCAGTATTTT. It yields the protein CASGGARGLTDTQYF.

V is TRBV6-5 and J is TRBJ1-6; D is possibly TRBD1 (5 bases). CDR1 and CDR2 (germline): MNHEY, SVGAGI. V dropped 7 bases and J dropped 9 bases, with 19 bases sitting between them. The CDR3 contains 15 residues. Here the CDR3 reads CASTPQENRGSPLHF. The CDR3 DNA reads as TGTGCCAGCACCCCACAGGAGAATAGGGGTTCACCCCTCCACTTT.

This sequence joins TRBV12-3 or TRBV12-4 and TRBJ1-1; D ambiguous. The CDR3 runs 12 residues. V was clipped by 9 bases and J by 0 bases, with 8 bases between them. The DNA of the CDR3 is TGTGCCAGTGGGCGTTTGAACACTGAAGCTTTCTTT. Its protein product is CASGRLNTEAFF.

The gene calls are TRBV9 and TRBJ1-1, with D hard to call. The V gene's germline CDR1 is SGDLS and CDR2 YYNGEE. V was pared by 0 bases and J by 2 bases, with 8 bases between. The CDR3 is 14 residues long. The CDR3 DNA reads as TGTGCCAGCAGCGTAGACGCGGGAAACACTGAAGCTTTCTTT. Residues: CASSVDAGNTEAFF.

J is TRBJ1-1 and V is TRBV4-3, with 9 bases that match TRBD1. CDR3 length: 15 residues. Looked up from germline, CDR1 is LGHNA and CDR2 is YSLEER. J lost 4 bases, V lost 3 bases, and 6 bases had no gene match. The CDR3 nucleotides are TGCGCCAGCAGCCAGACGACAGGGGGAGTCACTGAAGCTTTCTTT. As protein: CASSQTTGGVTEAFF.

CDR3 amino acids: CASIPAGGLNEQFF. CDR3 in DNA: TGTGCCAGCATCCCTGCCGGGGGTCTCAATGAGCAGTTCTTC. The chain has TRBV5-6 and TRBJ2-1; D might be TRBD2 (6 bases). Germline CDR1 reads SGHDT; CDR2 reads YYEEEE. Trimming left V 6 bases short and J 6 bases short, with 16 bases between. The CDR3 spans 14 residues.

The rearrangement uses TRBV5-1 and TRBJ2-3, with D unclear. Trimming cost V 0 bases and J 4 bases, with 3 bases left between them. The germline V gene encodes CDR1 SGHRS and CDR2 YFSETQ. The CDR3 consists of 12 residues. In DNA, the CDR3 is TGCGCCAGCAGCTTGGCGGCAGATACGCAGTATTTT. Translation gives CASSLAADTQYF.

The V and J genes are TRBV18 and TRBJ1-1, with TRBD1 matching 12 bases. J was trimmed by 2 bases and V by 3 bases; bases with no gene match: 4. This CDR3 spans 16 amino acids. CDR1 and CDR2 from the germline V gene are KGHSH and LQKENI. CDR3 protein: CASSPGQGAFNTEAFF. The CDR3 bases are TGTGCCAGCTCACCGGGACAGGGGGCTTTTAACACTGAAGCTTTCTTT. The complete variable domain, with remaining parts taken from reference TRBV18 and TRBJ1-1, reads NAGVMQNPRHLVRRRGQEARLRCSPMKGHSHVYWYRQLPEEGLKFMVYLQKENIIDESGMPKERFSAEFPKEGPSILRIQQVVRGDSAAYFCASSPGQGAFNTEAFFGQGTRLTVV.

The chain recombines TRBV11-2 with TRBJ2-7; D might be TRBD2 (6 bases). The CDR3 extends over 14 amino acids. V was clipped by 5 bases and J by 5 bases, with 16 bases between them. The V gene's germline CDR1 is SGHAT and CDR2 FQNNGV. The CDR3 DNA sequence: TGTGCCAGCAGCAACTGGAGGGTAGGGAACGAGCAGTACTTC. Amino acid sequence: CASSNWRVGNEQYF. Variable domain in full (rest from reference TRBV11-2 and TRBJ2-7): EAGVAQSPRYKIIEKRQSVAFWCNPISGHATLYWYQQILGQGPKLLIQFQNNGVVDDSQLPKDRFSAERLKGVDSTLKIQPAKLEDSAVYLCASSNWRVGNEQYFGPGTRLTVT.

The gene calls are TRBV9 and TRBJ2-3; 8 nucleotides match TRBD2. Losses at the gene ends were 5 bases for V and 5 bases for J; bases not matched to a gene: 7. The CDR3 extends over 14 amino acids. The germline V gene has CDR1 SGDLS and CDR2 YYNGEE. In nucleotides, the CDR3 is TGTGCCAGCAGTTTAGCGGGGCAAGAAGATACGCAGTATTTT. Its translation: CASSLAGQEDTQYF.

The chain joins TRBV27 to TRBJ2-2, with D possibly matching TRBD1 (5 bases). The germline V and J ends were trimmed by 6 bases and 6 bases, with 11 bases remaining between them. This CDR3 has 13 amino acids. CDR1 and CDR2 (germline): MNHEY, SMNVEV (reference sequence). Written as DNA, the CDR3 is TGTGCCAGCAGACGCTCAGGGCCCGGGGAGCTGTTTTTT. It codes for CASRRSGPGELFF.

CDR3 in amino acids: CASSPPRGPYEQYF. The CDR3 region has the DNA TGTGCCAGCTCACCACCGAGGGGGCCCTACGAGCAGTACTTC. The chain recombines TRBV18 with TRBJ2-7; TRBD1 matches 7 bases. The ends lost 0 bases at V and 2 bases at J; junction bases unmatched: 1. The CDR3 has 14 residues. Germline CDR1 KGHSH, CDR2 LQKENI.

The V call is TRBV5-1, the J call TRBJ2-1; the D gene is possibly TRBD2 (6 bases). The CDR3 has 15 residues. Per germline, CDR1 SGHRS and CDR2 YFSETQ. The V end was cut by 3 bases, the J end by 8 bases, with 18 bases between. Written as DNA, the CDR3 is TGCGCCAGCAGCTCGGATTTAACTCCGGGGGATGAGCAGTTCTTC. It encodes CASSSDLTPGDEQFF.

CDR3 in amino acids: CASTPGVYYGYTF. DNA of the CDR3: TGTGCCAGCACCCCAGGGGTATATTATGGCTACACCTTC. V and J are TRBV7-2 and TRBJ1-2; a weak D match, TRBD1 (6 bases). The CDR3 extends over 13 amino acids. Between the trimmed V and J ends, which lost 7 bases and 5 bases, there was a span of 14 bases. The germline V gene encodes CDR1 SGHTA and CDR2 FQGNSA.

The V gene is TRBV27, the J gene TRBJ1-6, with 7 bases matching TRBD1. The CDR3 loop spans 14 amino acids. Germline CDR1 reads MNHEY; CDR2 reads SMNVEV (reference sequence). Trimming cost V 5 bases and J 6 bases; bases outside gene matches: 4. As DNA, the CDR3 is TGTGCCAGCAGTCCGGGGGACAGTAATTCACCCCTCCACTTT. It translates to CASSPGDSNSPLHF.

The V and J genes are TRBV11-2 and TRBJ1-2; D remains ambiguous. The CDR3 contains 12 residues. Between the trimmed V and J ends, which lost 1 base and 6 bases, there was a span of 6 bases. Germline lookup yields CDR1 SGHAT and CDR2 FQNNGV. For the CDR3, the DNA is TGTGCCAGCAGCTTAGCTCCTAATGGCTACACCTTC. Translation gives CASSLAPNGYTF.

The chain recombines TRBV27 with TRBJ2-7; TRBD1 might be the D (6 bases). V lost 6 bases to trimming and J lost 6 bases, with 15 bases between them. CDR1 and CDR2 (germline): MNHEY, SMNVEV (reference sequence). CDR3 length: 13 amino acids. CDR3 amino acids: CASRAAGVVEQYF. The DNA of the CDR3 is TGTGCCAGCAGAGCCGCAGGGGTTGTCGAGCAGTACTTC.

The V and J genes are TRBV6-5 and TRBJ1-1; tentative D call: TRBD1 (5 bases). V shed 7 bases and J shed 7 bases, with 16 bases lying between them. This CDR3 contains 13 residues. CDR1 MNHEY and CDR2 SVGAGI come from the germline V gene. Written as DNA, the CDR3 is TGTGCCAGCACCCGGGGGGAGGCAATTGAAGCTTTCTTT. It codes for CASTRGEAIEAFF.

This chain uses TRBV28 with TRBJ2-7; 8 bases are shared with TRBD2. The J segment lost 2 bases and the V segment lost 7 bases, leaving 7 bases of the junction unmatched. The CDR3 loop spans 14 amino acids. CDR1 is MDHEN and CDR2 is SYDVKM in the germline V gene. The CDR3 region is CASTLREGPYEQYF. Written as DNA, the CDR3 is TGTGCCAGCACCCTCCGGGAGGGACCCTACGAGCAGTACTTC.

V is TRBV12-3 or TRBV12-4 and J is TRBJ2-3, with D possibly TRBD2 on 6 matching bases. Trimming shortened V by 7 bases and J by 7 bases, and 15 bases separated the two germline ends. The CDR3 length is 13 residues. This chain's CDR3 is CASMRDSMHTQYF. As DNA, the CDR3 is TGTGCCAGCATGCGGGACTCCATGCATACGCAGTATTTT.

The chain combines TRBV7-2 with TRBJ1-1; D is uncertain. Germline CDR1 and CDR2: SGHTA and FQGNSA. Trimming stripped 5 bases from V and 2 bases from J, with 9 bases between. CDR3 length: 13 residues. In DNA form, the CDR3 reads TGTGCCAGCAGCCCTGAGGTAAACACTGAAGCTTTCTTT. It codes for CASSPEVNTEAFF.

The rearrangement joins TRBV4-1 to TRBJ1-5; possible D gene TRBD1, 5 bases. Germline-derived CDR1 and CDR2 are MGHRA and YSYEKL. V lost 5 bases and J lost 6, with 14 bases in between. The CDR3 runs 14 residues. DNA for the CDR3: TGCGCCAGCAGCTTAGAACAGGTCGGTCAGCCCCAGCATTTT. Translation: CASSLEQVGQPQHF.

J is TRBJ2-3 and V is TRBV11-2; D perhaps matches TRBD1 (6 bases). CDR3 length: 12 residues. Trimming cost V 11 bases and J 2 bases, with 11 bases left between them. CDR1 and CDR2 (germline): SGHAT, FQNNGV. The CDR3: CAVRGTTDTQYF. As DNA, the CDR3 is TGTGCCGTTAGGGGGACCACAGATACGCAGTATTTT. Full variable domain (missing parts from reference TRBV11-2 and TRBJ2-3): EAGVAQSPRYKIIEKRQSVAFWCNPISGHATLYWYQQILGQGPKLLIQFQNNGVVDDSQLPKDRFSAERLKGVDSTLKIQPAKLEDSAVYLCAVRGTTDTQYFGPGTRLTVL.

J is TRBJ2-3 and V is TRBV4-1; 10 nucleotides align to TRBD2. CDR1 and CDR2 (germline): MGHRA, YSYEKL. After removal of 1 base from V and 12 bases from J, the junction contained 7 bases not matched to a gene. The CDR3 has 14 amino acids. The CDR3 region is CASSQVPSGGLQYF. The CDR3 DNA follows: TGCGCCAGCAGCCAAGTACCTAGCGGGGGCCTTCAGTATTTT.

This chain uses TRBV7-9 with TRBJ2-1, with 7 bases fitting TRBD1. The junction had 14 bases not matched to a gene; V was cut back by 2 bases and J by 1 base. The CDR3 covers 19 residues. Germline lookup yields CDR1 SEHNR and CDR2 FQNEAQ (reference sequence). The CDR3 here is CASSLPRGKATGSYNEQFF. DNA of the CDR3: TGTGCCAGCAGCTTACCCAGGGGGAAGGCGACCGGGTCCTACAATGAGCAGTTCTTC.

CDR3 sequence (DNA): TGTGCCAGCAGTACCCGGACAGGGACCTATGGCTACACCTTC. As protein: CASSTRTGTYGYTF. The chain is built from TRBV6-5 and TRBJ1-2; 8 bases line up with TRBD1. The V segment lost 5 bases and the J segment 4 bases; nucleotides outside the gene matches: 6. CDR3 length equals 14 residues. CDR1 is MNHEY, CDR2 SVGAGI, per germline.

The rearrangement links TRBV7-9 to TRBJ1-6; weak D call: TRBD1 (5 bases). CDR3 length: 18 amino acids. Germline CDR1 is SEHNR and CDR2 is FQNEAQ (reference sequence). Trimming cost V 1 base and J 9 bases, with 22 bases left between them. As DNA, the CDR3 is TGTGCCAGCAGCTTAGGGACAATTTCCCAGGCGGTGGGTTCACCCCTCCACTTT. This sequence encodes CASSLGTISQAVGSPLHF.

The V call is TRBV2, the J call TRBJ2-5; the D is unclear. CDR3 length equals 13 residues. Trimming shortened V by 2 bases and J by 5 bases, and 9 bases separated the two germline ends. Germline V gene sequence: CDR1 SNHLY, CDR2 FYNNEI. The CDR3 DNA reads as TGTGCCAGCAGTGAAATGCCCGGGGAGACCCAGTACTTC. The encoded protein is CASSEMPGETQYF.

This chain joins TRBV3-1 (or the pseudogene TRBV3-2) and TRBJ2-7; TRBD1 matches at 7 bases. There are 12 residues in the CDR3. Germline CDR1 LGHDT, CDR2 YNNKEL (reference sequence). The junction had 2 bases not matched to a gene; V was cut back by 3 bases and J by 6 bases. The CDR3 DNA follows: TGTGCCAGCAGCCACACAGGGGCCGAGCAGTACTTC. This sequence encodes CASSHTGAEQYF.

The table lists this clone with a few counts. J is TRBJ2-3 and V is TRBV7-2; 7 positions agree with TRBD1. The CDR3 loop spans 16 amino acids. Unmatched junction bases numbered 6, after V lost 3 bases and J lost 0 bases. Germline CDR1 SGHTA, CDR2 FQGNSA. CDR3 sequence: CASSLTTGASTDTQYF. CDR3 sequence (DNA): TGTGCCAGCAGCTTGACAACAGGGGCTAGCACAGATACGCAGTATTTT. The complete variable domain, with remaining parts taken from reference TRBV7-2 and TRBJ2-3, reads GAGVSQSPSNKVTEKGKDVELRCDPISGHTALYWYRQSLGQGLEFLIYFQGNSAPDKSGLPSDRFSAERTGGSVSTLTIQRTQQEDSAVYLCASSLTTGASTDTQYFGPGTRLTVL.

V gene TRBV27 combines with J gene TRBJ1-1, with a weak D call TRBD1 (6 bases). Per the germline V gene, CDR1 is MNHEY and CDR2 is SMNVEV (reference sequence). V dropped 5 bases and J dropped 11 bases, with 18 bases sitting between them. The CDR3 contains 13 residues. CDR3 in DNA: TGTGCCAGCAGTCCGCAGGGGCCGTTATTGGCTTTCTTT. Amino acids: CASSPQGPLLAFF.